This TCR beta chain was found in a study of T-cell memory formation after mild COVID-19. Study summary: Largely, the TCR clusters proved donor specific.

After 5'RACE with constant-segment primers, TCR alpha and TCR beta cDNA libraries carrying sample barcodes and UMIs were obtained. In TCRdb, the 5' RACE reads were re-called with MiXCR into one record per CDR3 protein. Of about 390,000 distinct CDR3 sequences detected, approximately 21% appear once; the ten largest clones hold around 12%. CDR1 is SQVTM, CDR2 ANQGSEA, per germline. This CDR3 is 13 amino acids long. Trimming took off 7 bases at V and 5 bases at J, with 15 bases between the two ends. Findings and limits, study-wide: Some clones that responded were present in memory (sampled pre-infection), which suggests cross-reactive memory joined. Contracting clones localized mainly to CM and EM when CD4+ and mainly to EMRA when CD8+.

This clonotype has more than one count but fewer than ten. No antigen is known for it. The clonotype comes from an adult woman who had mild COVID-19 (a few samples of this study predate the infection). Cell type and time point are not known. The chain joins TRBV29-1 to TRBJ1-5; D is perhaps TRBD1 (5 bases). Input material: PBMCs or a T cell subset sorted from them (not recorded which). CDR3 in amino acids: CSAARGLDQPQHF. The CDR3 region has the DNA TGCAGCGCTGCGAGGGGTCTAGATCAGCCCCAGCATTTT.